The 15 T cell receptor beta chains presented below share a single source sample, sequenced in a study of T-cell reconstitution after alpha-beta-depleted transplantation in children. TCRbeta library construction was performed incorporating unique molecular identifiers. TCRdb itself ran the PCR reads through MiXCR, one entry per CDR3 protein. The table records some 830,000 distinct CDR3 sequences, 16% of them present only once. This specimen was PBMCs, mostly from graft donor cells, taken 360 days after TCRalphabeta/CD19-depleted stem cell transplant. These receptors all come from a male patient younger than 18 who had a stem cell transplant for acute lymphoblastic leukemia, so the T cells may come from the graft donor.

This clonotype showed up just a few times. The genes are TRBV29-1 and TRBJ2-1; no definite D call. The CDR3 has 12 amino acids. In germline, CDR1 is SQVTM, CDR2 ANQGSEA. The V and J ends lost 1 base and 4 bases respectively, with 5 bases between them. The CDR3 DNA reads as TGCAGCGTTGAAGTGGTGTACAATGAGCAGTTCTTC. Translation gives CSVEVVYNEQFF.

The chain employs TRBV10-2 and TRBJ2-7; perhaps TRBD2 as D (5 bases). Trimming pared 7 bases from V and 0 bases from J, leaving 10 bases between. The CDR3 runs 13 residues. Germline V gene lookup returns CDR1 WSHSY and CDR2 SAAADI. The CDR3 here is CASTIASSYEQYF. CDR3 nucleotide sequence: TGCGCCAGCACTATAGCGAGCTCCTACGAGCAGTACTTC.

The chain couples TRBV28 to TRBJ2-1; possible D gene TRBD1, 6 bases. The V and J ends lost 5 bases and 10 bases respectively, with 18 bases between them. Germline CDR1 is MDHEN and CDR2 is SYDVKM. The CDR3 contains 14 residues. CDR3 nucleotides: TGTGCCAGCAGTCCATATAACAGGGCAGGGGAGCAGTTCTTC. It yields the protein CASSPYNRAGEQFF.

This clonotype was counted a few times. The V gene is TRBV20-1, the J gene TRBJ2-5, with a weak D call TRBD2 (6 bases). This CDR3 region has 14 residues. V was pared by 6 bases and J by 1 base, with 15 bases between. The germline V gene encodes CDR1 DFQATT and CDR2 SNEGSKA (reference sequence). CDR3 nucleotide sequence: TGCAGTGCCACCCCGGGGACTGTCCAAGAGACCCAGTACTTC. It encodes CSATPGTVQETQYF.

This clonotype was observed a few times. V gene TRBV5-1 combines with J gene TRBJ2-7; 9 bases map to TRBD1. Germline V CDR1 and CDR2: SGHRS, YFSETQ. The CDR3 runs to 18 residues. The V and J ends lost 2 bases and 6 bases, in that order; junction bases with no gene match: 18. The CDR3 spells CASSFDDRGSSRTREQYF. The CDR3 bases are TGCGCCAGCAGCTTTGATGACAGGGGGAGTTCCAGGACTCGCGAGCAGTACTTC. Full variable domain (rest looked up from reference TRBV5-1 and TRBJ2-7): KAGVTQTPRYLIKTRGQQVTLSCSPISGHRSVSWYQQTPGQGLQFLFEYFSETQRNKGNFPGRFSGRQFSNSRSEMNVSTLELGDSALYLCASSFDDRGSSRTREQYFGPGTRLTVT.

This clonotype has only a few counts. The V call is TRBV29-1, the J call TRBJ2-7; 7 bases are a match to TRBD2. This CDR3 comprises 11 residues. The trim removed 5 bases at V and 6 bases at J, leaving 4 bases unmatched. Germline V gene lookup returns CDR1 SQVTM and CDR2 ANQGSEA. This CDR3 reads CSVYSGGEQYF. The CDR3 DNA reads TGCAGCGTTTATTCGGGGGGCGAGCAGTACTTC.

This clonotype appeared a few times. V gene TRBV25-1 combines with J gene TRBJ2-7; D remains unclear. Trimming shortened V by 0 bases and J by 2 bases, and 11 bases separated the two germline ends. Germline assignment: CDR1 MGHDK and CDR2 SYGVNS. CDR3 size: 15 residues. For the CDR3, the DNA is TGTGCCAGCAGTGAATATGAGGTGATTCCCTACGAGCAGTACTTC. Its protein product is CASSEYEVIPYEQYF.

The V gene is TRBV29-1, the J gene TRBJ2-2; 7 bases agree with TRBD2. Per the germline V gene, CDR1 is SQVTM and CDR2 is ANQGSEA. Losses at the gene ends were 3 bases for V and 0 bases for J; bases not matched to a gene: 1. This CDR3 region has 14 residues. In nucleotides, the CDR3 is TGCAGCGTTGATGCGGGAGCGAACACCGGGGAGCTGTTTTTT. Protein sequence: CSVDAGANTGELFF.

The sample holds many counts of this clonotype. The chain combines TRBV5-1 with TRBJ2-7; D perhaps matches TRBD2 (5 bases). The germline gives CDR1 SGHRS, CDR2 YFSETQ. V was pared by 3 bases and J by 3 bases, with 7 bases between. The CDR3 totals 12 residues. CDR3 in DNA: TGCGCCAGCAGCTATACTAGCTACGAGCAGTACTTC. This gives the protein CASSYTSYEQYF.

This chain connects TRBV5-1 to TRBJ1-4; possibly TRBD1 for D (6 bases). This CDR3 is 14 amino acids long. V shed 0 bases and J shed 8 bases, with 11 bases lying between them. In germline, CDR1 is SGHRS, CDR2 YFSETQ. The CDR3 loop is CASSLAGVGEKLFF. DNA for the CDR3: TGCGCCAGCAGCTTGGCAGGGGTAGGAGAAAAACTGTTTTTT. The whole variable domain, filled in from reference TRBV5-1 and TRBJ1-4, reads KAGVTQTPRYLIKTRGQQVTLSCSPISGHRSVSWYQQTPGQGLQFLFEYFSETQRNKGNFPGRFSGRQFSNSRSEMNVSTLELGDSALYLCASSLAGVGEKLFFGSGTQLSVL.

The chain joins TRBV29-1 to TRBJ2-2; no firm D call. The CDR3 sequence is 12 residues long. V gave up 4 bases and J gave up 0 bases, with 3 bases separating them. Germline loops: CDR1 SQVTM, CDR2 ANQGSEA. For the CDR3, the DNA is TGCAGCGTTGGCGCGAACACCGGGGAGCTGTTTTTT. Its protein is CSVGANTGELFF.

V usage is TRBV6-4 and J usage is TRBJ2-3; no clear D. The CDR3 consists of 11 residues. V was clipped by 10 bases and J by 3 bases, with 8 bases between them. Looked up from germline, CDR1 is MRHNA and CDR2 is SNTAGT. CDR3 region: CATGVTDTQYF. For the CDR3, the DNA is TGTGCCACCGGCGTGACAGATACGCAGTATTTT.

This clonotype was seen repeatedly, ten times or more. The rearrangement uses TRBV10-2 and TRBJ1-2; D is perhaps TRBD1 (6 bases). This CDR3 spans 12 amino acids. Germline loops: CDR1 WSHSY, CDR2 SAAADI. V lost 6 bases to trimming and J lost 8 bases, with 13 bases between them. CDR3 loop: CASSVGTTGYTF. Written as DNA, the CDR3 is TGCGCCAGCAGCGTGGGGACAACAGGCTACACCTTC.

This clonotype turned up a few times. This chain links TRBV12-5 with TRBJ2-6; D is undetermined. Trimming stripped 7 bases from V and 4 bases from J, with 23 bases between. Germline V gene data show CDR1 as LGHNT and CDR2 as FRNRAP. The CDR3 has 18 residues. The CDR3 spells CASVSHPGPPRGANVLTF. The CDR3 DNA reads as TGTGCTAGTGTATCACATCCAGGTCCTCCTAGGGGGGCCAACGTCCTGACTTTC.

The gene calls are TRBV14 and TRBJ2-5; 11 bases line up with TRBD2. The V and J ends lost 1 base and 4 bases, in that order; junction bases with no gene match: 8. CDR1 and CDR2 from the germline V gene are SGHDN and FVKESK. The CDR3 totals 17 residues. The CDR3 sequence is CASSQVVGLAGGETQYF. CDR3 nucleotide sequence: TGTGCCAGCAGCCAAGTTGTTGGGCTAGCGGGAGGAGAGACCCAGTACTTC.